One sample yielded the 15 T cell receptor beta chains listed below, sequenced in a study of blood T cell repertoires in COVID-19. The table came from immunoSEQ multiplex PCR; TCRdb's copy has only in-frame clones and leaves some out. Among fewer than 200,000 clones listed, 88% were seen once. Sequencing was performed on PBMCs or T cells enriched from blood (not recorded which). Receptors were obtained from a young woman who had recovered from COVID-19.

The V and J genes are TRBV29-1 and TRBJ1-1; D is ambiguous. The CDR3 runs to 12 residues. Germline V gene lookup returns CDR1 SQVTM and CDR2 ANQGSEA. Trimming shortened V by 6 bases and J by 4 bases, and 12 bases separated the two germline ends. The CDR3 region has the DNA TGCAGCGTCCCCGGGTCCCTCACTGAAGCTTTCTTT. Protein: CSVPGSLTEAFF.

The rearrangement links TRBV5-1 to TRBJ2-7; 13 nucleotides align to TRBD2. The germline V gene has CDR1 SGHRS and CDR2 YFSETQ. The V and J ends lost 1 base and 2 bases, in that order; junction bases with no gene match: 9. This CDR3 spans 18 amino acids. CDR3 nucleotide sequence: TGCGCCAGCAGCTTGCGACTAGCGGGAGGTCTACGGGCCTACGAGCAGTACTTC. It translates to CASSLRLAGGLRAYEQYF. The full variable domain, with the rest looked up from reference TRBV5-1 and TRBJ2-7, is KAGVTQTPRYLIKTRGQQVTLSCSPISGHRSVSWYQQTPGQGLQFLFEYFSETQRNKGNFPGRFSGRQFSNSRSEMNVSTLELGDSALYLCASSLRLAGGLRAYEQYFGPGTRLTVT.

The rearrangement joins TRBV20-1 to TRBJ1-1; TRBD1 might be the D (5 bases). Trimming took 3 bases from V and 5 from J, leaving 16 bases between them. CDR1 DFQATT and CDR2 SNEGSKA come from the germline V gene (reference sequence). The CDR3 is made up of 14 amino acids. This CDR3 is CSASSAGAPTEAFF. As DNA, the CDR3 is TGCAGTGCTAGTTCCGCTGGGGCTCCGACTGAAGCTTTCTTT.

This chain connects TRBV28 to TRBJ1-2; 9 nucleotides line up with TRBD1. The CDR3 loop spans 15 amino acids. V gave up 1 base and J gave up 7 bases; unmatched junction bases: 7. Germline V gives CDR1 MDHEN, CDR2 SYDVKM. The CDR3 region has the DNA TGTGCCAGCAGTTTATTGACAGGGGGGGAGACTGGCTACACCTTC. Translation gives CASSLLTGGETGYTF.

The rearrangement links TRBV2 to TRBJ2-7; D is possibly TRBD2 (6 bases). CDR3 length equals 15 residues. Between the trimmed V and J ends, which lost 6 bases and 4 bases, there was a span of 19 bases. Per germline, CDR1 SNHLY and CDR2 FYNNEI. The CDR3 loop reads CASRGGTGPTYEQYF. The CDR3 bases are TGTGCCAGCAGAGGAGGGACGGGACCTACTTACGAGCAGTACTTC.

The genes are TRBV7-9 and TRBJ2-7; 8 bases line up with TRBD2. The CDR3 covers 14 residues. The trim removed 9 bases at V and 5 bases at J, leaving 12 bases unmatched. Looked up from germline, CDR1 is SEHNR and CDR2 is FQNEAQ (reference sequence). The CDR3 protein is CASWGSGSVHEQYF. The CDR3 bases are TGTGCCAGTTGGGGCAGCGGGAGTGTCCACGAGCAGTACTTC.

The genes are TRBV7-2 and TRBJ2-1; TRBD2 aligns across 12 bases. This CDR3 region has 15 residues. Losses at the gene ends were 4 bases for V and 4 bases for J; bases not matched to a gene: 2. Germline V lookup: CDR1 SGHTA, CDR2 FQGNSA. CDR3 in DNA: TGTGCCAGCAGCTCTAGCGGGGGGGCTTACAATGAGCAGTTCTTC. Translating gives CASSSSGGAYNEQFF.

V and J are TRBV6-5 and TRBJ1-1; maybe TRBD1 (6 bases). Between the trimmed V and J ends, which lost 6 bases and 0 bases, there was a span of 14 bases. This CDR3 region has 15 residues. Germline V gene sequence: CDR1 MNHEY, CDR2 SVGAGI. The CDR3 loop is CASSRQVRMNTEAFF. CDR3 nucleotides: TGTGCCAGCAGCCGACAGGTGCGGATGAACACTGAAGCTTTCTTT.

Concerning this clone itself: Other DNA sequences from this sample encode an identical CDR3 as well. The genes are TRBV18 and TRBJ1-4; D perhaps matches TRBD1 (5 bases). Germline CDR1 reads KGHSH; CDR2 reads LQKENI. This CDR3 has 14 amino acids. V was pared by 3 bases and J by 8 bases, with 13 bases between. Here the CDR3 DNA reads TGTGCCAGCTCACCCCAGGGTAGTAACGAAAAACTGTTTTTT. Amino acids: CASSPQGSNEKLFF.

This clone appeared a few times. The rearrangement uses TRBV6-1 and TRBJ1-6; maybe TRBD1 (5 bases). The V and J ends lost 0 bases and 6 bases respectively, with 12 bases between them. In germline, CDR1 is MNHNS, CDR2 SASEGT. This CDR3 has 16 residues. CDR3 loop: CASSEAGGVGNSPLHF. The CDR3 nucleotides are TGTGCCAGCAGTGAAGCTGGAGGGGTTGGTAATTCACCCCTCCACTTT.

V is TRBV13 and J is TRBJ1-5; no clear D gene. This CDR3 is 15 amino acids long. The germline V gene encodes CDR1 PRHDT and CDR2 FYEKMQ (reference sequence). V gave up 3 bases and J gave up 2 bases, with 11 bases separating them. The CDR3 sequence: CASSFGEGRNQPQHF. The CDR3 bases are TGTGCCAGCAGCTTCGGAGAGGGCCGCAATCAGCCCCAGCATTTT.

The chain recombines TRBV28 with TRBJ1-1, with a weak D call TRBD1 (5 bases). CDR1 and CDR2 (germline): MDHEN, SYDVKM. Trimming stripped 5 bases from V and 2 bases from J, with 15 bases between. The CDR3 consists of 15 residues. CDR3 sequence reads: CASSNLEGSNTEAFF. The DNA of the CDR3 is TGTGCCAGCAGTAATTTGGAGGGGTCAAACACTGAAGCTTTCTTT.

V and J are TRBV2 and TRBJ1-1; D gene unclear. The CDR3 consists of 14 residues. Trimming took 6 bases from V and 8 from J, leaving 19 bases between them. CDR1 is SNHLY and CDR2 is FYNNEI in the germline V gene. CDR3 sequence (DNA): TGTGCCAGCAGGGGCCGCCCCGGGGAGTACGAAGCTTTCTTT. Its translation is CASRGRPGEYEAFF.

The chain couples TRBV29-1 to TRBJ2-6; D gene unclear. Per germline, CDR1 SQVTM and CDR2 ANQGSEA. The CDR3 spans 17 residues. The V end was cut by 3 bases, the J end by 0 bases, with 15 bases between. The CDR3 DNA follows: TGCAGCGTTGAGGTGCCTCGGTGGGCCTCTGGGGCCAACGTCCTGACTTTC. This encodes CSVEVPRWASGANVLTF. Drawing the rest from reference TRBV29-1 and TRBJ2-6, the complete variable domain is SAVISQKPSRDICQRGTSLTIQCQVDSQVTMMFWYRQQPGQSLTLIATANQGSEATYESGFVIDKFPISRPNLTFSTLTVSNMSPEDSSIYLCSVEVPRWASGANVLTFGAGSRLTVL.

The J gene is TRBJ2-1, the V gene TRBV6-1, with 11 bases matching TRBD2. The CDR3 contains 14 residues. CDR1 MNHNS and CDR2 SASEGT come from the germline V gene. J gave up 6 bases and V 4 bases, and 2 bases lay outside the gene matches. The CDR3 spells CASSVAGGINEQFF. CDR3 DNA sequence: TGTGCCAGCAGTGTAGCGGGGGGGATCAATGAGCAGTTCTTC.